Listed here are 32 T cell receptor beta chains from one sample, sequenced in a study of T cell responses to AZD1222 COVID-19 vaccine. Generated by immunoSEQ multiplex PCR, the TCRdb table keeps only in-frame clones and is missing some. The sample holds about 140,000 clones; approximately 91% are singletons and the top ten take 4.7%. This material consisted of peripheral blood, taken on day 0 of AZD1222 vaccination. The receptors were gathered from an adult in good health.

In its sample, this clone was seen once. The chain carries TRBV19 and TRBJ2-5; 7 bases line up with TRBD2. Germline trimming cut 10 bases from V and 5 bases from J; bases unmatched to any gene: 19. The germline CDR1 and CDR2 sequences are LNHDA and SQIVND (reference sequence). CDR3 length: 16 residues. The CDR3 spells CATSPRRTRNLETQYF. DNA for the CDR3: TGTGCCACTTCACCTCGCCGGACTAGGAATCTGGAGACCCAGTACTTC. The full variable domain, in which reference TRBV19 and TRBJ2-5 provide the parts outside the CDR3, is DGGITQSPKYLFRKEGQNVTLSCEQNLNHDAMYWYRQDPGQGLRLIYYSQIVNDFQKGDIAEGYSVSREKKESFPLTVTSAQKNPTAFYLCATSPRRTRNLETQYFGPGTRLLVL.

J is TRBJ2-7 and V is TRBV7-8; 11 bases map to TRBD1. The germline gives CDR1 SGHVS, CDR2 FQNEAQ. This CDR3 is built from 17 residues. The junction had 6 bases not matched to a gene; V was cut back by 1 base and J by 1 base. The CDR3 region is CASSLGTGGVRSYEQYF. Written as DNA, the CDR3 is TGTGCCAGCAGCTTAGGGACAGGGGGCGTTCGATCCTACGAGCAGTACTTC.

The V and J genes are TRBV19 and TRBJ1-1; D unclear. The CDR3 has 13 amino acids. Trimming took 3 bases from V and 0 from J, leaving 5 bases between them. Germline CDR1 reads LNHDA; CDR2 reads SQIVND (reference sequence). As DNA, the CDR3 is TGTGCCAGTAGTATGAAACTGAACACTGAAGCTTTCTTT. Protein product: CASSMKLNTEAFF.

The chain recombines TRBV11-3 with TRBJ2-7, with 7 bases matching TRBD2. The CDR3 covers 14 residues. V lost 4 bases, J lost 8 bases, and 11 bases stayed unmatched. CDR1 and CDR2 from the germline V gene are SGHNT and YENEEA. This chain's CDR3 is CASSSGGSYGKQYF. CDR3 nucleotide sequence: TGTGCCAGCAGCTCCGGGGGGTCCTATGGAAAGCAGTACTTC. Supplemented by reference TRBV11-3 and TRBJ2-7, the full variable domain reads EAGVVQSPRYKIIEKKQPVAFWCNPISGHNTLYWYLQNLGQGPELLIRYENEEAVDDSQLPKDRFSAERLKGVDSTLKIQPAELGDSAVYLCASSSGGSYGKQYFGPGTRLTVT.

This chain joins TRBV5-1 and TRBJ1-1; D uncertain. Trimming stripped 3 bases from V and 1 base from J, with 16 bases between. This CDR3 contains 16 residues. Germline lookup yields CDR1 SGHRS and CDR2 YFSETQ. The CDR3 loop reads CASSSRPGSENTEAFF. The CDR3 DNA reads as TGCGCCAGCAGCTCCAGGCCGGGCTCCGAGAACACTGAAGCTTTCTTT. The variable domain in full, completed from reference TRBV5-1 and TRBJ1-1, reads KAGVTQTPRYLIKTRGQQVTLSCSPISGHRSVSWYQQTPGQGLQFLFEYFSETQRNKGNFPGRFSGRQFSNSRSEMNVSTLELGDSALYLCASSSRPGSENTEAFFGQGTRLTVV.

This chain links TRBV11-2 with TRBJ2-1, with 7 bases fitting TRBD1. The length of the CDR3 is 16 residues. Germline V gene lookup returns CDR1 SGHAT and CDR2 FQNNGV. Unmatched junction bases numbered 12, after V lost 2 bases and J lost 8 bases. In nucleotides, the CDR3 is TGTGCCAGCAGCTTAAACCAAGGGGCACAGGGGTATGAGCAGTTCTTC. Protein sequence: CASSLNQGAQGYEQFF.

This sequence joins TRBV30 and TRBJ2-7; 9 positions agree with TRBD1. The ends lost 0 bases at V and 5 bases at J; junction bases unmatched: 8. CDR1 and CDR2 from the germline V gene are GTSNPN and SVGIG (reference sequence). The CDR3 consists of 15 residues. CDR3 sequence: CAWSVSGTGLHEQYF. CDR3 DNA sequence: TGTGCCTGGAGTGTTTCCGGGACAGGGCTGCACGAGCAGTACTTC.

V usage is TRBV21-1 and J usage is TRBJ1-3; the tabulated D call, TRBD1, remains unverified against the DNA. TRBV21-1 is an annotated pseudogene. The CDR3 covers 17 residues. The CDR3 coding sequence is TGTGCCAGCAGCAAAGTGGGGGACAAGTCCTCTGGAAACACCATATATTTT. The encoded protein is CASSKVGDKSSGNTIYF.

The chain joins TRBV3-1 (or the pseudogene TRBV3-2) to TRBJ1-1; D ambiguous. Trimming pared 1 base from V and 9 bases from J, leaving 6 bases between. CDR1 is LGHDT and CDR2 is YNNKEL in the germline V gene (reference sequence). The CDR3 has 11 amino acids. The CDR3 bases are TGTGCCAGCAGCCAAGGGGCTAAAGCTTTCTTT. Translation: CASSQGAKAFF.

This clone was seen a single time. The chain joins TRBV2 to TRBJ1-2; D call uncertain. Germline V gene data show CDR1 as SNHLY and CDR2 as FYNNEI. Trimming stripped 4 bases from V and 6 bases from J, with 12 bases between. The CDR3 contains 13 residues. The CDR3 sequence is CASSGAAEDGYTF. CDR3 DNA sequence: TGTGCCAGCAGTGGGGCGGCAGAGGATGGCTACACCTTC.

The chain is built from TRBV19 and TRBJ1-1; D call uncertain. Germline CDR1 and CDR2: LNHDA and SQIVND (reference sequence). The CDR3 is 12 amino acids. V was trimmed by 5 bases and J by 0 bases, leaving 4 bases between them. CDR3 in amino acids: CASSFLNTEAFF. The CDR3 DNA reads TGTGCCAGTAGTTTCCTGAACACTGAAGCTTTCTTT.

This CDR3 reads CASSSQDRKTYGYTF. The CDR3 bases are TGTGCCAGCAGCTCCCAGGACAGGAAAACTTATGGCTACACCTTC. The chain uses TRBV21-1 and TRBJ1-2; no DNA check was done on the table's D call, TRBD1. TRBV21-1 is a pseudogene segment. There are 15 residues in the CDR3.

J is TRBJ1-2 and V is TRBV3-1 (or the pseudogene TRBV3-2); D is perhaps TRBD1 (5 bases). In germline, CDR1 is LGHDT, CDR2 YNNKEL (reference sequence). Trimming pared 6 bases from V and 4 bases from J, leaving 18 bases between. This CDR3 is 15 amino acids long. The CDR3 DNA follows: TGTGCCAGCAGTCATCTCCCGGGGGAGGGCTATGGCTACACCTTC. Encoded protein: CASSHLPGEGYGYTF.

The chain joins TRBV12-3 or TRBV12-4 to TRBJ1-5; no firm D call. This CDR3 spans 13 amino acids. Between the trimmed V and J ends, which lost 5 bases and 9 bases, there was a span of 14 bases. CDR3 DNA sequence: TGTGCCAGCAGTCCCGACTGGGGTGGGCCCCAGCATTTT. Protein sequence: CASSPDWGGPQHF.

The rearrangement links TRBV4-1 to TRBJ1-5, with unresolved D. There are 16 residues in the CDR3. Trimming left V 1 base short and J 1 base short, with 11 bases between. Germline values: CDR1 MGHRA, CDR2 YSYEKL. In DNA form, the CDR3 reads TGCGCCAGCAGCCAAGTTCGGGGAAGGAGCAATCAGCCCCAGCATTTT. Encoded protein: CASSQVRGRSNQPQHF.

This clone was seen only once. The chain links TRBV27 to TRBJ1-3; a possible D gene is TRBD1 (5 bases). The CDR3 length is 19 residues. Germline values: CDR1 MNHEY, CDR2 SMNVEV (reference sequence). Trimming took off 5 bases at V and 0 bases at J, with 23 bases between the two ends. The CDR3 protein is CASSPLAGFRGVSGNTIYF. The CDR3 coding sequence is TGTGCCAGCAGTCCGCTGGCGGGGTTCCGGGGGGTCTCTGGAAACACCATATATTTT.

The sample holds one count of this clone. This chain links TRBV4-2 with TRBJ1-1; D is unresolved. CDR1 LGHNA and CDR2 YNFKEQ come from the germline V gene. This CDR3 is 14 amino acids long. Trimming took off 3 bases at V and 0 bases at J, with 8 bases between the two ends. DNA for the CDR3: TGTGCCAGCAGCCAGGCCAGCTTGAACACTGAAGCTTTCTTT. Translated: CASSQASLNTEAFF.

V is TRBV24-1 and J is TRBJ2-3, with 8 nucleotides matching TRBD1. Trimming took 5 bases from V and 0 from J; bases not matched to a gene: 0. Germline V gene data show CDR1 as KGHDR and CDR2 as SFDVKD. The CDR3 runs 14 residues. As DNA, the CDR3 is TGTGCCACCAGTGGACAGGGGAGCACAGATACGCAGTATTTT. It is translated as CATSGQGSTDTQYF.

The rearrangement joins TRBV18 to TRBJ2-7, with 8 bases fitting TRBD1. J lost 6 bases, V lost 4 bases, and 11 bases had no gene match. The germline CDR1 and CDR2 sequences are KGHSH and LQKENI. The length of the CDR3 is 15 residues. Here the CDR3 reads CASSRDRTGYAEQYF. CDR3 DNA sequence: TGTGCCAGCTCACGGGACCGGACAGGGTATGCCGAGCAGTACTTC.

The CDR3 loop reads CASSLGSGDGETQYF. DNA of the CDR3: TGTGCCAGCAGCTTGGGGAGCGGGGATGGGGAGACCCAGTACTTC. The V call is TRBV5-8, the J call TRBJ2-5; 7 bases map to TRBD2. The germline V gene has CDR1 SGHTS and CDR2 YDEGEE. The CDR3 runs to 15 residues. V trimming: 0 bases; J trimming: 5 bases; junction bases outside the gene matches: 7.

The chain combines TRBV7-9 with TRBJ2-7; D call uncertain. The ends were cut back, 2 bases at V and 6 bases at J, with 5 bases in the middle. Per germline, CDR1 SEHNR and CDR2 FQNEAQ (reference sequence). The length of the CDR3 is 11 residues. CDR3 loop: CASSLQIEQYF. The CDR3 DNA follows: TGTGCCAGCAGCTTACAGATCGAGCAGTACTTC.

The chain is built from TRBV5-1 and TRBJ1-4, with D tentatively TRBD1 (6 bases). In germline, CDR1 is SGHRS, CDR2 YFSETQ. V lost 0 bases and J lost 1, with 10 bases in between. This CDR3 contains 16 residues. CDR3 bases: TGCGCCAGCAGCTTGGTCATAGGGGGAACTAATGAAAAACTGTTTTTT. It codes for CASSLVIGGTNEKLFF.

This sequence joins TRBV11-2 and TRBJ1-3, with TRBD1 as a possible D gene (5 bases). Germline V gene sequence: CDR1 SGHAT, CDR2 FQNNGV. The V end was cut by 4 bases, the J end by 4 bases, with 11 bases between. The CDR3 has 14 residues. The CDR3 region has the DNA TGTGCCAGCAGCTCATGGACACCAGGAAACACCATATATTTT. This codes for CASSSWTPGNTIYF.

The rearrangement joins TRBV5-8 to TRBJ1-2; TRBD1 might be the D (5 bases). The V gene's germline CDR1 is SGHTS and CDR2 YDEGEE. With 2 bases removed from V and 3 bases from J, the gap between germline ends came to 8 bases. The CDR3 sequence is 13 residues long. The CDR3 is CASSLQEDYGYTF. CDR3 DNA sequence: TGTGCCAGCAGCTTACAGGAGGACTATGGCTACACCTTC.

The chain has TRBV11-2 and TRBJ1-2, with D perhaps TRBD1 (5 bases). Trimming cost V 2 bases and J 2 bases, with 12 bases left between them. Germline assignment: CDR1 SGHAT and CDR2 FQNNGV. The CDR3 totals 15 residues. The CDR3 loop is CASSLSGDSNYGYTF. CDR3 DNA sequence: TGTGCCAGCAGCTTATCCGGTGACAGCAACTATGGCTACACCTTC.

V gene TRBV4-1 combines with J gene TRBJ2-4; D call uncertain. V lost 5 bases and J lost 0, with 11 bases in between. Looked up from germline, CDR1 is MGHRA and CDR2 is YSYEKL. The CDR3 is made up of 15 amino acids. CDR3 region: CASSFRPLAKNIQYF. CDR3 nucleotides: TGCGCCAGCAGCTTCCGACCGCTAGCCAAAAACATTCAGTACTTC.

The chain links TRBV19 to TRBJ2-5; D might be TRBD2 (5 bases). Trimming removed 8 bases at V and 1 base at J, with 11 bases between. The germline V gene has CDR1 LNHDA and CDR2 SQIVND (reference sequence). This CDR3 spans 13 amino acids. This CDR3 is CASAWTAQETQYF. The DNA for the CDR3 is TGTGCCAGTGCATGGACTGCCCAAGAGACCCAGTACTTC.

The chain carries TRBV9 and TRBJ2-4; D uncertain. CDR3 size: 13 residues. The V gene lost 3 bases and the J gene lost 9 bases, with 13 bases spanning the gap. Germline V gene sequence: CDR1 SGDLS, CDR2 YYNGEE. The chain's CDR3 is CASSAEQYGIQYF. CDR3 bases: TGTGCCAGCAGCGCCGAGCAGTATGGCATTCAGTACTTC.

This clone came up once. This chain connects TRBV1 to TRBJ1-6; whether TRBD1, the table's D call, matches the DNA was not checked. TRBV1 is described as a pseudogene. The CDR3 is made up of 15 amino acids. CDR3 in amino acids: CTSSNIHRGDSPLHF. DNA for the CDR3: TGCACCAGCAGCAACATTCACAGGGGGGATTCACCCCTCCACTTT.

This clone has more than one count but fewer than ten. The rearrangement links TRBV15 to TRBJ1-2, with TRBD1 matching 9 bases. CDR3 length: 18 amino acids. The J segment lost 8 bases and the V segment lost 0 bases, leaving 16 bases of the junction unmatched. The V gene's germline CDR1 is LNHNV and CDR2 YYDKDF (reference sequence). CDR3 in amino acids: CATSRDRFWWTGALGYTF. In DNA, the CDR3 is TGTGCCACCAGCAGAGATCGGTTCTGGTGGACAGGGGCCTTGGGCTACACCTTC.

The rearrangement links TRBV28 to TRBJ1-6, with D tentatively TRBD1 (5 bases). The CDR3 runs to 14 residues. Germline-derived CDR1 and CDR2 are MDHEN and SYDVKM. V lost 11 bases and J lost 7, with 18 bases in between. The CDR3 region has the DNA TGTGCCTCGAACCGGGGCGCCGTGAATTCACCCCTCCACTTT. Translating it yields CASNRGAVNSPLHF.

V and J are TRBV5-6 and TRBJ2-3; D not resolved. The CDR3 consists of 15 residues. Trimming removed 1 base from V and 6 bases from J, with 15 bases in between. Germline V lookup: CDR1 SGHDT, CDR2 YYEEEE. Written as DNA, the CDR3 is TGTGCCAGCAGCTTGCGCCAGGTCGGAGTTGATACGCAGTATTTT. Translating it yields CASSLRQVGVDTQYF.